The subject of this entry is one T cell receptor beta chain. Its antigen is as yet unknown. This specimen comes from a study of shared clonotypes between healthy human individuals. The CDR3 is 14 amino acids. With 6 bases removed from V and 8 bases from J, the gap between germline ends came to 17 bases. Germline V lookup: CDR1 MDHEN, CDR2 SYDVKM. Donation came from healthy HIV-negative adults that had no recent acute infections or vaccinations. The repertoire was sequenced with immunoSEQ multiplex PCR; TCRdb's copy has only in-frame clones and lacks some. This sample carries fewer than 200,000 clones, approximately 61% of them seen once, and the ten largest clones take 8% to 13%. Whole-study results and caveats: Larger richness was generally estimated for naive than memory subsets.

The chain recombines TRBV28 with TRBJ2-4, with D unresolved. The source material was memory CD4+ T cells sorted from blood. Subset: CD45RA-negative fraction. This receptor was obtained from a man between 25 and 39 years old in good health. DNA of the CDR3: TGTGCCAGCAGCCAAATTACTGGCTACCACATTCAGTACTTC. Translated, it gives CASSQITGYHIQYF.